This T cell receptor beta chain originates from a study of blood T cells in healthy people across ages. Study-wide points: Age advanced and TCR beta diversity per million T cells fell, roughly linearly. Across samples, TCR beta diversity tracked strongly with naive T cell percentage.

Sample donors were healthy Caucasian individuals that came from Russia, aged roughly 6 to 100. In regard to this clonotype: Its antigen is unknown.

The CDR3 has 13 amino acids. Germline loops: CDR1 MNHNY, CDR2 SVGAGI (reference sequence). The trim removed 9 bases at V and 5 bases at J, leaving 2 bases unmatched. The authors ran a second PCR of roughly 6 to 12 cycles using a sample-barcoded 5' primer and a J-beta primer mix. Each cDNA molecule, via a template-switch adaptor with 12 random nucleotides, was tagged. TCRdb reprocessed the 5' RACE reads via MiXCR and lists one record per CDR3 protein. Altogether over 1.5 million distinct CDR3 sequences are present, less than 50% being singletons, with the ten largest covering approximately 2%. The sample taken for sequencing was blood. The origin of this receptor is a woman aged 40 to 50 in good health. V is TRBV6-6 and J is TRBJ2-2; 11 nucleotides line up with TRBD1. CDR3 residues: CASGTGGTGELFF. The CDR3 DNA follows: TGTGCCAGTGGGACAGGGGGAACCGGGGAGCTGTTTTTT.